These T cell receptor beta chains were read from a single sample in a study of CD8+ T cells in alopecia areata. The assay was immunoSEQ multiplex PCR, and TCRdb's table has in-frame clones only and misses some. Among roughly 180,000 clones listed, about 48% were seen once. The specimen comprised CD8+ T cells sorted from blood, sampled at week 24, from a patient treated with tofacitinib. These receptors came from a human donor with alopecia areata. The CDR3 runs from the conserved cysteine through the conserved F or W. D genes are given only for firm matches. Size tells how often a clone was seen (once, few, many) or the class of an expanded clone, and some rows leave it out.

CDR3aa: CASSQNLGLAGGYNEQFF
CDR3nt: TGTGCCAGCAGCCAAAACCTCGGACTAGCGGGGGGATACAATGAGCAGTTCTTC
d_gene: TRBD2
j_gene: TRBJ2-1
abundance: -
v_gene: TRBV14

CDR3aa: CASSVGLSYEQYF
CDR3nt: TGTGCCAGCAGCGTAGGCCTGTCATACGAGCAGTACTTC
d_gene: -
j_gene: TRBJ2-7
abundance: -
v_gene: TRBV9

CDR3aa: CASSLRGGYEQFF
CDR3nt: TGTGCCAGCAGTTTGCGAGGCGGCTATGAGCAGTTCTTC
d_gene: -
j_gene: TRBJ2-1
abundance: -
v_gene: TRBV27

CDR3aa: CAWSEGISGNTIYF
CDR3nt: TGTGCCTGGAGTGAGGGGATTTCTGGAAACACCATATATTTT
d_gene: -
j_gene: TRBJ1-3
abundance: once
v_gene: TRBV30

CDR3aa: CASSPTSGGAYEQYF
CDR3nt: TGTGCCAGTAGCCCAACTAGCGGGGGGGCCTACGAGCAGTACTTC
d_gene: TRBD2
j_gene: TRBJ2-7
abundance: many
v_gene: TRBV19

CDR3aa: CASSKGRRITNYGYTF
CDR3nt: TGTGCCAGCAGCAAAGGGAGGCGGATTACTAACTATGGCTACACCTTC
d_gene: -
j_gene: TRBJ1-2
abundance: few
v_gene: TRBV21-1

CDR3aa: CASSPSTEAFF
CDR3nt: TGTGCCAGCAGCCCTAGCACTGAAGCTTTCTTT
d_gene: -
j_gene: TRBJ1-1
abundance: -
v_gene: TRBV7-9

CDR3aa: CSAWVGEAGGYTF
CDR3nt: TGCAGCGCCTGGGTCGGGGAAGCGGGGGGCTACACCTTC
d_gene: -
j_gene: TRBJ1-2
abundance: -
v_gene: TRBV29-1

CDR3aa: CASSQDMNTEAFF
CDR3nt: TGCGCCAGCAGCCAAGATATGAACACTGAAGCTTTCTTT
d_gene: -
j_gene: TRBJ1-1
abundance: -
v_gene: TRBV4-1

CDR3aa: CASNQGYTEAFF
CDR3nt: TGTGCCAGCAACCAGGGATACACTGAAGCTTTCTTT
d_gene: -
j_gene: TRBJ1-1
abundance: -
v_gene: TRBV2

CDR3aa: CASSFAAGGSQETQYF
CDR3nt: TGTGCCAGCAGCTTTGCAGCGGGGGGTTCTCAAGAGACCCAGTACTTC
d_gene: TRBD2
j_gene: TRBJ2-5
abundance: few
v_gene: TRBV11-2

CDR3aa: CASSYSIGQVPYEQYF
CDR3nt: TGTGCCAGCAGTTACTCGATTGGACAGGTACCCTACGAGCAGTACTTC
d_gene: TRBD1
j_gene: TRBJ2-7
abundance: once
v_gene: TRBV6-5

CDR3aa: CASSSRPWDEQFF
CDR3nt: TGTGCCAGCAGCTCCAGACCCTGGGATGAGCAGTTCTTC
d_gene: -
j_gene: TRBJ2-1
abundance: -
v_gene: TRBV7-2

CDR3aa: CASSQVYTDTQYF
CDR3nt: TGTGCCAGCAGCCAAGTATACACAGATACGCAGTATTTT
d_gene: -
j_gene: TRBJ2-3
abundance: few
v_gene: TRBV14

CDR3aa: CASRGNRGRNTGELFF
CDR3nt: TGTGCCAGCAGAGGCAACAGGGGTCGGAACACCGGGGAGCTGTTTTTT
d_gene: TRBD1
j_gene: TRBJ2-2
abundance: -
v_gene: TRBV7-9

CDR3aa: CASSLEGWTEAFF
CDR3nt: TGTGCCAGCAGCTTAGAAGGCTGGACTGAAGCTTTCTTT
d_gene: -
j_gene: TRBJ1-1
abundance: few
v_gene: TRBV7-9

CDR3aa: CASLMDGFLYNEQFF
CDR3nt: TGTGCCAGCCTCATGGACGGATTTTTATACAATGAGCAGTTCTTC
d_gene: -
j_gene: TRBJ2-1
abundance: few
v_gene: TRBV30

CDR3aa: CASSDSSYEQYF
CDR3nt: TGTGCCAGCAGTGACAGCTCCTACGAGCAGTACTTC
d_gene: -
j_gene: TRBJ2-7
abundance: many
v_gene: TRBV2

CDR3aa: CASSPSRGRGTGELFF
CDR3nt: TGTGCCAGCAGCCCCTCCAGGGGACGCGGGACCGGGGAGCTGTTTTTT
d_gene: -
j_gene: TRBJ2-2
abundance: -
v_gene: TRBV14

CDR3aa: CASSSGGWGNNQPQHF
CDR3nt: TGTGCCAGCAGTTCAGGGGGATGGGGAAACAATCAGCCCCAGCATTTT
d_gene: TRBD1
j_gene: TRBJ1-5
abundance: -
v_gene: TRBV27

CDR3aa: CASSPRAMRDNTEAFF
CDR3nt: TGTGCCAGCAGCCCAAGGGCGATGAGGGATAACACTGAAGCTTTCTTT
d_gene: -
j_gene: TRBJ1-1
abundance: few
v_gene: TRBV7-9

CDR3aa: CSVRGGLDGYTF
CDR3nt: TGCAGCGTTCGAGGAGGGTTGGATGGCTACACCTTC
d_gene: -
j_gene: TRBJ1-2
abundance: -
v_gene: TRBV29-1

CDR3aa: CASSLTGLEGDTQYF
CDR3nt: TGTGCCAGCAGTCTGACAGGGCTTGAGGGAGATACGCAGTATTTT
d_gene: TRBD1
j_gene: TRBJ2-3
abundance: -
v_gene: TRBV27

CDR3aa: CASSQDLRAGDSPLHF
CDR3nt: TGCGCCAGCAGCCAAGATCTCCGGGCAGGGGATTCACCCCTCCACTTT
d_gene: -
j_gene: TRBJ1-6
abundance: few
v_gene: TRBV4-3

CDR3aa: CASSIDPLAVSYNEQFF
CDR3nt: TGTGCCAGTAGTATAGATCCCCTAGCGGTCTCCTACAATGAGCAGTTCTTC
d_gene: TRBD2
j_gene: TRBJ2-1
abundance: few
v_gene: TRBV19

CDR3aa: CASSLGTYYGYTF
CDR3nt: TGTGCCAGTAGTCTGGGCACCTACTATGGCTACACCTTC
d_gene: -
j_gene: TRBJ1-2
abundance: -
v_gene: TRBV19

CDR3aa: CASSGDMTGELFF
CDR3nt: TGTGCCAGCAGCGGGGACATGACCGGGGAGCTGTTTTTT
d_gene: -
j_gene: TRBJ2-2
abundance: -
v_gene: TRBV7-6

CDR3aa: CSVVSGGDGEQYF
CDR3nt: TGCAGCGTTGTGAGCGGGGGAGATGGCGAGCAGTACTTC
d_gene: TRBD2
j_gene: TRBJ2-7
abundance: -
v_gene: TRBV29-1

CDR3aa: CASSFKQLTLSGANVLTF
CDR3nt: TGTGCCAGCAGCTTTAAGCAGCTCACCCTCTCTGGGGCCAACGTCCTGACTTTC
d_gene: -
j_gene: TRBJ2-6
abundance: -
v_gene: TRBV11-2

CDR3aa: CASSHPRTGTAVREQYF
CDR3nt: TGCGCCAGCAGCCACCCCAGGACGGGGACGGCAGTCCGGGAGCAGTACTTC
d_gene: -
j_gene: TRBJ2-7
abundance: few
v_gene: TRBV4-1

CDR3aa: CASSPSDSNSPLHF
CDR3nt: TGTGCCAGCAGTCCATCAGACAGTAATTCACCCCTCCACTTT
d_gene: -
j_gene: TRBJ1-6
abundance: -
v_gene: TRBV6-5

CDR3aa: CAWSLGYNEQFF
CDR3nt: TGTGCCTGGAGTCTCGGTTACAATGAGCAGTTCTTC
d_gene: -
j_gene: TRBJ2-1
abundance: -
v_gene: TRBV30

CDR3aa: CASSESRVTKPLHF
CDR3nt: TGCGCCAGCAGTGAGTCAAGGGTAACGAAACCCCTCCACTTT
d_gene: -
j_gene: TRBJ1-6
abundance: -
v_gene: TRBV10-2

CDR3aa: CASSQDRKLYEQYF
CDR3nt: TGCGCCAGCAGCCAAGACAGGAAACTCTACGAGCAGTACTTC
d_gene: -
j_gene: TRBJ2-7
abundance: -
v_gene: TRBV4-3

CDR3aa: CASSMVVREKLFF
CDR3nt: TGTGCCAGTAGTATGGTAGTTCGGGAAAAACTGTTTTTT
d_gene: -
j_gene: TRBJ1-4
abundance: -
v_gene: TRBV19

CDR3aa: CASSSRGRVDEQFF
CDR3nt: TGCGCCAGCAGCTCTAGAGGACGGGTCGATGAGCAGTTCTTC
d_gene: -
j_gene: TRBJ2-1
abundance: -
v_gene: TRBV10-2

CDR3aa: CASREGLNYGYTF
CDR3nt: TGTGCCAGCAGGGAAGGGCTAAACTATGGCTACACCTTC
d_gene: -
j_gene: TRBJ1-2
abundance: once
v_gene: TRBV25-1

CDR3aa: CASSAVGAGANVLTF
CDR3nt: TGTGCCAGCAGTGCTGTGGGAGCTGGGGCCAACGTCCTGACTTTC
d_gene: -
j_gene: TRBJ2-6
abundance: few
v_gene: TRBV25-1

CDR3aa: CASGLPHGGAPGELFF
CDR3nt: TGTGCCAGCGGACTCCCCCACGGGGGGGCCCCCGGGGAGCTGTTTTTT
d_gene: TRBD2
j_gene: TRBJ2-2
abundance: once
v_gene: TRBV25-1

CDR3aa: CASSSTGNPTYEQYF
CDR3nt: TGTGCCAGCAGCTCGACAGGTAACCCGACCTACGAGCAGTACTTC
d_gene: -
j_gene: TRBJ2-7
abundance: -
v_gene: TRBV7-6

CDR3aa: CASSAGRDTQYF
CDR3nt: TGTGCCAGCAGCGCGGGACGGGATACGCAGTATTTT
d_gene: -
j_gene: TRBJ2-3
abundance: few
v_gene: TRBV2

CDR3aa: CASSVAGGDEQYF
CDR3nt: TGTGCCAGCAGCGTAGCTGGGGGGGACGAGCAGTACTTC
d_gene: TRBD2
j_gene: TRBJ2-7
abundance: -
v_gene: TRBV9

CDR3aa: CASSQWTGEYEQYF
CDR3nt: TGCGCCAGCAGCCAGTGGACAGGGGAATACGAGCAGTACTTC
d_gene: TRBD1
j_gene: TRBJ2-7
abundance: -
v_gene: TRBV4-3

CDR3aa: CATSLQGYEQFF
CDR3nt: TGTGCCACCAGCCTCCAGGGATACGAGCAGTTCTTC
d_gene: -
j_gene: TRBJ2-1
abundance: -
v_gene: TRBV15

CDR3aa: CASSASYEQYF
CDR3nt: TGTGCCAGCAGCGCATCCTACGAGCAGTACTTC
d_gene: -
j_gene: TRBJ2-7
abundance: -
v_gene: TRBV5-6

CDR3aa: CSVRGGSYNEQFF
CDR3nt: TGCAGCGTCAGGGGAGGCTCCTACAATGAGCAGTTCTTC
d_gene: -
j_gene: TRBJ2-1
abundance: -
v_gene: TRBV29-1